This T cell receptor (beta chain) stems from a study of cytomegalovirus exposure and HLA in healthy donors. About the research overall: As released early, the data held 70 million to 100 million unique TCRs from HLA-typed donors. Overall study results and limits: Follow-up analysis seemed to connect common viral pathogens with several of the most significant clusters identified. An analysis was carried out later, and it reportedly showed fewer N-insertions in an Asian-associated ancestry cluster than the roughly 670-donor mean.

The CDR3 has 13 residues. Germline values: CDR1 ENHRY, CDR2 SYGVKD. Trimming took 7 bases from V and 4 from J, leaving 10 bases between them. Of note for this clone: Its specificity is unknown.

The PCR was carried out with 60 Vbeta primers and 13 Jbeta primers. Repertoires were generated with immunoSEQ multiplex PCR, while TCRdb's copy carries only in-frame clones and drops some. The data contain more than 85,000 clones, about 69% of them singletons. Sequencing was done on a sample of PBMCs. The chain combines TRBV10-3 with TRBJ2-2; D not certain. The receptor was isolated from a man aged 35-49 years in good health and CMV-seronegative. The CDR3 coding sequence is TGTGCCATCAAACCCGGTGCCACCGGGGAGCTGTTTTTT. Its translation is CAIKPGATGELFF.